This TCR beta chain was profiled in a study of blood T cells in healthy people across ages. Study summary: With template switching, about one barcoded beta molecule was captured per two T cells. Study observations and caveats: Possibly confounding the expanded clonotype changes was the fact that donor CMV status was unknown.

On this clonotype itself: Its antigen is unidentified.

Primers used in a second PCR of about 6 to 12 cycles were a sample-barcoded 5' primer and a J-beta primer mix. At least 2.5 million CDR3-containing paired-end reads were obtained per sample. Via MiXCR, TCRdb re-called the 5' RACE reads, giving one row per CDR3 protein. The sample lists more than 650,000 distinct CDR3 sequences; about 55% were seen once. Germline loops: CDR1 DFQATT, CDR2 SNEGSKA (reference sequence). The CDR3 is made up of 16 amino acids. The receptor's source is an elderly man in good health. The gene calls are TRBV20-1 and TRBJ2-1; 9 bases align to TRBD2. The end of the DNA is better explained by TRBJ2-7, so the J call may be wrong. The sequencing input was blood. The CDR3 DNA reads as TGCAGTGCTAGAACAACGACTAGCGGTTCCTACAATGAGCAGTACTTC. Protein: CSARTTTSGSYNEQYF.